The present T cell receptor (beta chain) was sequenced within a study of metastatic and nonmetastatic thyroid tumors. All patients were treatment-naive before thyroid surgery. TCRdb redid the clone calls on the PCR reads using MiXCR. The table includes 60,000 or so clones, about 3.8% detected once. This CDR3 comprises 15 residues. Trimming cost V 7 bases and J 8 bases, with 18 bases left between them. Per the germline V gene, CDR1 is SGHVS and CDR2 is FQNEAQ. The genes are TRBV7-8 and TRBJ1-6, with D maybe TRBD1 (6 bases). The specimen was blood. This clonotype originated in a female donor with papillary thyroid cancer or a benign thyroid nodule (not recorded which). Some clones in this sample may be carry-over from other donors' samples. The CDR3 region has the DNA TGTGCCAGCAACCCGCGGGAGGGGGTAGATTCACCCCTCCACTTT. This codes for CASNPREGVDSPLHF. The entire variable domain, with the rest obtained from reference TRBV7-8 and TRBJ1-6, is as follows: GAGVSQSPRYKVAKRGQDVALRCDPISGHVSLFWYQQALGQGPEFLTYFQNEAQLDKSGLPSDRFFAERPEGSVSTLKIQRTQQEDSAVYLCASNPREGVDSPLHFGNGTRLTVT.